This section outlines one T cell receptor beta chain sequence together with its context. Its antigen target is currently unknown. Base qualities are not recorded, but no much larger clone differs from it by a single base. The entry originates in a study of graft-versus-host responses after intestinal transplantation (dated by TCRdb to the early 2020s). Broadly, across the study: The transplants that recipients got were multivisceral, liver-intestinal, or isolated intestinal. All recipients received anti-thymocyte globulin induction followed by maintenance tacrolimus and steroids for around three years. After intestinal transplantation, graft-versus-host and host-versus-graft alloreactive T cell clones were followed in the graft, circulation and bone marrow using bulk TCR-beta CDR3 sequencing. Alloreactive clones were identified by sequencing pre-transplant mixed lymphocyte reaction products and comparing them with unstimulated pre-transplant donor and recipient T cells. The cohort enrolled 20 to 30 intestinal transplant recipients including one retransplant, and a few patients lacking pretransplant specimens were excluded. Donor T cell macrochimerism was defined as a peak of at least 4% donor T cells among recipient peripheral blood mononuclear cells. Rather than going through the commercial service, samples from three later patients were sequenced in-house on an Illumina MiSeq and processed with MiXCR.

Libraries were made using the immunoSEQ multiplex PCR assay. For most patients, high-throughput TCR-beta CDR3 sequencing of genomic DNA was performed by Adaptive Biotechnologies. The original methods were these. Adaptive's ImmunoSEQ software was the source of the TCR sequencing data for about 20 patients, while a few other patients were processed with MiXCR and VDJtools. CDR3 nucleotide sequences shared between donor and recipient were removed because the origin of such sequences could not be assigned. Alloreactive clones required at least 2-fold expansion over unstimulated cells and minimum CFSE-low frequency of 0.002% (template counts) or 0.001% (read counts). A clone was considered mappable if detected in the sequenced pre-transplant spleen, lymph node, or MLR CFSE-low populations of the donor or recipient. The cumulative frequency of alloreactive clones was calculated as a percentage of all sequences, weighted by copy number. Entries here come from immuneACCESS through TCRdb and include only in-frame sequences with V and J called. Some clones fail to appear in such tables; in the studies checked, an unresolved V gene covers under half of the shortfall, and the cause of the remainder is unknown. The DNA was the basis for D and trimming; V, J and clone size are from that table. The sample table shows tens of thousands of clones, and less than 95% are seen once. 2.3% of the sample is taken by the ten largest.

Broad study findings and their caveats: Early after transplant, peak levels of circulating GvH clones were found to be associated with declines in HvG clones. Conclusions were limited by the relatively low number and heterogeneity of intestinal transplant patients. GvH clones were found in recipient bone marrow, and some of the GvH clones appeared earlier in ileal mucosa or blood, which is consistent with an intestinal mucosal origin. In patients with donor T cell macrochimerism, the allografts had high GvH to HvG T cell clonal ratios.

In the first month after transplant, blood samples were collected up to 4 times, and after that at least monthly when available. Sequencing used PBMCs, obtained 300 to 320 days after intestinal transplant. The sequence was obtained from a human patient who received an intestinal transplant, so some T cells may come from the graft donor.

The nucleotide sequence is TGTGCCAGCAGCGTAGCTTCCGGGGGGGCGTCCTACAATGAGCAGTTCTTC. Its coded protein is CASSVASGGASYNEQFF. Recombination connected TRBV9 to TRBJ2-1; TRBD2 agrees with 8 junctional bases. The CDR3 measures 17 amino acids from cysteine to phenylalanine. Kept here is only the CDR3 DNA, which spans 51 bases and is read in frame from base 1. Clipping removes 0 bases from V and 1 base from J, with 6 as the unmatched junction base count. From the germline V gene, CDR1 is SGDLS and CDR2 is YYNGEE.